One and the same sample provided the 7 T cell receptor beta chains below, sequenced in a study of blood T cell repertoires in COVID-19. TCRdb keeps only in-frame clones here, not all; method: immunoSEQ multiplex PCR. Of under 45,000 clones listed, 70% to 90% are singletons. The sample consisted of peripheral blood. The receptors derive from a man aged 40-50 years with active COVID-19.

The CDR3 sequence: CASGYRDRGTEQYF. The CDR3 DNA is TGTGCCAGCGGGTACCGGGACAGGGGGACCGAGCAGTACTTC. The chain has TRBV5-4 and TRBJ2-7, with 11 bases fitting TRBD1. The CDR3 is made up of 14 amino acids. Losses at the gene ends were 7 bases for V and 6 bases for J; bases not matched to a gene: 9. CDR1 and CDR2 (germline): SGHNT, YYREEE (reference sequence).

V is TRBV6-5 and J is TRBJ1-5; D unclear. This CDR3 has 14 residues. Trimming shortened V by 4 bases and J by 2 bases, and 9 bases separated the two germline ends. The V gene's germline CDR1 is MNHEY and CDR2 SVGAGI. The DNA for the CDR3 is TGTGCCAGCAGTTCCCGGAGAGGCAATCAGCCCCAGCATTTT. This codes for CASSSRRGNQPQHF.

V is TRBV3-1 (or the pseudogene TRBV3-2) and J is TRBJ2-7, with 8 bases matching TRBD2. This CDR3 spans 15 amino acids. Trimming at V came to 2 bases and at J to 4 bases, leaving 7 bases not matched to a gene. CDR1 is LGHDT and CDR2 is YNNKEL in the germline V gene (reference sequence). Written as DNA, the CDR3 is TGTGCCAGCAGCCAACGGGTTGCGGGAGGTTACGAGCAGTACTTC. Amino acid sequence: CASSQRVAGGYEQYF.

The chain employs TRBV29-1 and TRBJ2-1; TRBD2 agrees at 12 bases. The CDR3 sequence is 13 residues long. Germline loops: CDR1 SQVTM, CDR2 ANQGSEA. Trimming cost V 7 bases and J 7 bases; bases outside gene matches: 5. This CDR3 reads CSARTSGDNEQFF. The CDR3 nucleotides are TGCAGCGCCCGGACTAGCGGGGATAATGAGCAGTTCTTC.

V and J are TRBV11-2 and TRBJ1-2; D is unclear. Germline loops: CDR1 SGHAT, CDR2 FQNNGV. This CDR3 is 13 amino acids long. V was cut by 1 base and J by 4 bases, with 7 bases left in between. CDR3 sequence: CASSLGAGYGYTF. DNA for the CDR3: TGTGCCAGCAGCTTAGGGGCAGGCTATGGCTACACCTTC.

V and J are TRBV14 and TRBJ2-6, with 10 positions matching TRBD1. CDR3 size: 16 residues. CDR1 is SGHDN, CDR2 FVKESK, per germline. The trim removed 4 bases at V and 4 bases at J, leaving 4 bases unmatched. The CDR3 DNA reads TGTGCCAGCAGCCGACAGGGGGCGGGCGGGGCCAACGTCCTGACTTTC. This codes for CASSRQGAGGANVLTF.

The chain carries TRBV13 and TRBJ1-3; D not resolved. The germline V gene encodes CDR1 PRHDT and CDR2 FYEKMQ (reference sequence). This CDR3 is built from 14 residues. The V and J ends lost 5 bases and 1 base respectively, with 9 bases between them. This chain's CDR3 is CASSGLISGNTIYF. The CDR3 DNA reads as TGTGCCAGCAGCGGGCTAATTTCTGGAAACACCATATATTTT.